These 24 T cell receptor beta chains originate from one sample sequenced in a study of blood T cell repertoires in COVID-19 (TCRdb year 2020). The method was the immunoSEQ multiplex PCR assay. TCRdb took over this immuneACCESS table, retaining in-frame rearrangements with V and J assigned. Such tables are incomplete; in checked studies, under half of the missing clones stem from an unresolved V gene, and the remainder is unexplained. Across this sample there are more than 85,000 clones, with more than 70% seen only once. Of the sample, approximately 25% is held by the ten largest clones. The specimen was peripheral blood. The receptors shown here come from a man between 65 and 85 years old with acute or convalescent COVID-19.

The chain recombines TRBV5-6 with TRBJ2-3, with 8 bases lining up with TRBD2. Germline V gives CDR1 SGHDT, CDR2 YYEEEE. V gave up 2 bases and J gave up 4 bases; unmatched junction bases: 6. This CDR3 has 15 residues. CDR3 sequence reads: CASSFGAGAPDTQYF. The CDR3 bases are TGTGCCAGCAGCTTTGGAGCGGGGGCCCCAGATACGCAGTATTTT.

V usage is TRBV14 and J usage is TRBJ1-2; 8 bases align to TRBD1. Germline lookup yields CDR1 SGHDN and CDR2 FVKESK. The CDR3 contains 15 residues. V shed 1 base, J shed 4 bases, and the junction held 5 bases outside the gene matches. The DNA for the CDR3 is TGTGCCAGCAGCCAAGCCCAGGGGGCGGGCTATGGCTACACCTTC. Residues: CASSQAQGAGYGYTF.

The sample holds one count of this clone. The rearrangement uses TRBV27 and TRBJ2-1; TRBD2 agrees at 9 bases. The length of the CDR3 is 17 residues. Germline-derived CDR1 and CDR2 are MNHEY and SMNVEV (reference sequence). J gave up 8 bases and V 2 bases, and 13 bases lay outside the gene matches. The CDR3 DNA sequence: TGTGCCAGCAGTTTAATGACTAGCGGTAAAAGTGGGGATGAGCAGTTCTTC. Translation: CASSLMTSGKSGDEQFF.

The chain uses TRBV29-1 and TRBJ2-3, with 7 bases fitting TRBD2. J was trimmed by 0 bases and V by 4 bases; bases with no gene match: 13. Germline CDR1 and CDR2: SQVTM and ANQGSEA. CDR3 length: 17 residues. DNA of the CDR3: TGCAGCGTTGGGGGAGGGGAGGGGAAATCTAGCACAGATACGCAGTATTTT. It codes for CSVGGGEGKSSTDTQYF.

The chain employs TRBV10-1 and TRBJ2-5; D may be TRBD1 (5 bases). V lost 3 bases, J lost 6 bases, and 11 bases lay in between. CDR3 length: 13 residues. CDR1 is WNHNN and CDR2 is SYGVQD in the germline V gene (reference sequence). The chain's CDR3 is CASSDSGRQTQYF. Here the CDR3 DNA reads TGCGCCAGCAGTGACTCAGGGCGGCAGACCCAGTACTTC.

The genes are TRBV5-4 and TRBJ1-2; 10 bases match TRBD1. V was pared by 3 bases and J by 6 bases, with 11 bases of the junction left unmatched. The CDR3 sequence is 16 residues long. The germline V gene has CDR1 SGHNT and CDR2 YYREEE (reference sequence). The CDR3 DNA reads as TGTGCCAGCAGCTGGACCGGGACAGGGGCCTCTAATGGCTACACCTTC. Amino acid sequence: CASSWTGTGASNGYTF.

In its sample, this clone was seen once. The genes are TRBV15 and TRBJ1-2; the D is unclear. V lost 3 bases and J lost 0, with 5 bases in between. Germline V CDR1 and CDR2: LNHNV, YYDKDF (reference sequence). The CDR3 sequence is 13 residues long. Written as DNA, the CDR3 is TGTGCCACCAGCAGCGGGACTAACTATGGCTACACCTTC. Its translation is CATSSGTNYGYTF.

CDR3 sequence (DNA): TGTGCCAGCAGCTTGGCTAGACTAGGAGGGACCCAGTACTTC. The encoded protein is CASSLARLGGTQYF. The V and J genes are TRBV5-4 and TRBJ2-5, with D possibly TRBD2 on 6 matching bases. This CDR3 spans 14 amino acids. V gave up 0 bases and J gave up 7 bases, with 13 bases separating them. Germline V CDR1 and CDR2: SGHNT, YYREEE (reference sequence).

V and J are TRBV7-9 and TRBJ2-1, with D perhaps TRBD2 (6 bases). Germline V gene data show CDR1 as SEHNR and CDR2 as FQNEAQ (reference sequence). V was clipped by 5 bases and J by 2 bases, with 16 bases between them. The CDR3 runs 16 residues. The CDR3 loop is CASSALLAFPYNEQFF. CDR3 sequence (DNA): TGTGCCAGCAGCGCCCTTCTAGCGTTTCCCTACAATGAGCAGTTCTTC.

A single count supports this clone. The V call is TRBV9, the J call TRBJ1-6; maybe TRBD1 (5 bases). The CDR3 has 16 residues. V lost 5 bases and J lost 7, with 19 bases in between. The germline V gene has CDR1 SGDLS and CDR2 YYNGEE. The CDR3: CASRSPGRGSNSPLHF. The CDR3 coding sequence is TGTGCCAGCAGGTCCCCCGGAAGGGGTTCCAATTCACCCCTCCACTTT.

CDR3 DNA: TGTGCCAGCAGCGCCACAGGGGGCGCGAACACCGGGGAGCTGTTTTTT. It yields the protein CASSATGGANTGELFF. The chain links TRBV7-3 to TRBJ2-2, with 9 bases matching TRBD1. Per the germline V gene, CDR1 is SGHTA and CDR2 is FQGTGA. This CDR3 contains 16 residues. Trimming at V came to 5 bases and at J to 0 bases, leaving 4 bases not matched to a gene.

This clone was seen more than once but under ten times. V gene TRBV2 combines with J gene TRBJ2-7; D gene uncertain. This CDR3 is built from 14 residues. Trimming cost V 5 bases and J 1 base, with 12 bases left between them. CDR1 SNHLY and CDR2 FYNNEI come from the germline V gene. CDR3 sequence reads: CASSPSTLSYEQYF. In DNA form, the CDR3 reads TGTGCCAGCAGTCCGAGCACCCTATCCTACGAGCAGTACTTC.

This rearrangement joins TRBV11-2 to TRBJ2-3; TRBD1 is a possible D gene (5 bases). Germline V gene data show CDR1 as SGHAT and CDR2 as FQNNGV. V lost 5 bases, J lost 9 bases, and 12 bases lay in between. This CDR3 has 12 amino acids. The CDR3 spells CASSPRVDTQYF. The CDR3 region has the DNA TGTGCCAGCAGCCCCAGGGTCGACACGCAGTATTTT.

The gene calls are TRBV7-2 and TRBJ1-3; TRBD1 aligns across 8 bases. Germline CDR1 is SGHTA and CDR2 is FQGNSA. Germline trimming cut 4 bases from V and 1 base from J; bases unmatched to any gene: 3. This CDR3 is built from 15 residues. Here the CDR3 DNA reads TGTGCCAGCAGCTCCAGACAGGGGTCTGGAAACACCATATATTTT. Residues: CASSSRQGSGNTIYF.

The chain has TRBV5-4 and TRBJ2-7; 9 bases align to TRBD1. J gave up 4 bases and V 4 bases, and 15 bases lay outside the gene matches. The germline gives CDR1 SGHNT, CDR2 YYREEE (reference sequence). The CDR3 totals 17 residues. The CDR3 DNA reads TGTGCCAGCAGCGGGGGACAGGGTATCATCGGGGGGTACGAGCAGTACTTC. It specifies CASSGGQGIIGGYEQYF.

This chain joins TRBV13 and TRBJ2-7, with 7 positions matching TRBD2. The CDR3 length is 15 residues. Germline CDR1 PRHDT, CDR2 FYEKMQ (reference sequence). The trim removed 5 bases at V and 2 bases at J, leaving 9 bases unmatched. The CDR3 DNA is TGTGCCAGCAGCCCTCCGGGGGGACTCACCTACGAGCAGTACTTC. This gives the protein CASSPPGGLTYEQYF.

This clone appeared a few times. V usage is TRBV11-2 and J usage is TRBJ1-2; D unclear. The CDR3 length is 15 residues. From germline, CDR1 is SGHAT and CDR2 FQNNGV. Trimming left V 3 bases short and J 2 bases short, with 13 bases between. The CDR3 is CASSFGVASNYGYTF. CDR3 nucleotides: TGTGCCAGCAGCTTCGGTGTTGCGTCGAACTATGGCTACACCTTC. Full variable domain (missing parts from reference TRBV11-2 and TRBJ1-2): EAGVAQSPRYKIIEKRQSVAFWCNPISGHATLYWYQQILGQGPKLLIQFQNNGVVDDSQLPKDRFSAERLKGVDSTLKIQPAKLEDSAVYLCASSFGVASNYGYTFGSGTRLTVV.

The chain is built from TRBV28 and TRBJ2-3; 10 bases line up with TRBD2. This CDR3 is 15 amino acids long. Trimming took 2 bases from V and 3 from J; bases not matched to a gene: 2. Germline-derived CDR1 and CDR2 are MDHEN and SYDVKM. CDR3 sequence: CASSLLAGVTDTQYF. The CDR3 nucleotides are TGTGCCAGCAGTTTACTAGCGGGAGTAACAGATACGCAGTATTTT.

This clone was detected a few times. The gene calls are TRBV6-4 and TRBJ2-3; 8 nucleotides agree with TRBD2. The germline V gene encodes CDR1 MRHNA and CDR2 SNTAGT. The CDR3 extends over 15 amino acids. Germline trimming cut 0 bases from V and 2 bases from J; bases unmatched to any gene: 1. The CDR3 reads CASSDSGRATDTQYF. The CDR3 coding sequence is TGTGCCAGCAGTGACTCCGGGAGGGCCACAGATACGCAGTATTTT.

The CDR3: CASSRDRDGKLFF. Here the CDR3 DNA reads TGTGCCAGCAGCCGGGACAGAGATGGGAAACTGTTTTTT. The gene calls are TRBV14 and TRBJ1-4; 7 bases match TRBD1. Unmatched junction bases numbered 7, after V lost 4 bases and J lost 11 bases. CDR1 and CDR2 from the germline V gene are SGHDN and FVKESK. This CDR3 is 13 amino acids long.

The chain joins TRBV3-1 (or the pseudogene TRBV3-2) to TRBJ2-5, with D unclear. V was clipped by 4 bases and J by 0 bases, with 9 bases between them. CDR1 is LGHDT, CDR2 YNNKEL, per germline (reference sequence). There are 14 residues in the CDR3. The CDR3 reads CASSLYRDQETQYF. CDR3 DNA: TGTGCCAGCAGCCTCTACAGAGACCAAGAGACCCAGTACTTC.

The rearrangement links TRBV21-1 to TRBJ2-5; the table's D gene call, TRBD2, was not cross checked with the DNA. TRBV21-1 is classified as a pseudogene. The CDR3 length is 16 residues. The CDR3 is CASSKAPGGRQETQYF. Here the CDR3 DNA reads TGTGCCAGCAGCAAAGCCCCGGGAGGGCGCCAAGAGACCCAGTACTTC.

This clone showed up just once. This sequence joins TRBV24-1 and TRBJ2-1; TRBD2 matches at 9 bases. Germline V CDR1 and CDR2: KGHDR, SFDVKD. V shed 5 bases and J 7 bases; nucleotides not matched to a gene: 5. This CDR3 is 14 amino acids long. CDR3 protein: CATSAAGGRNEQFF. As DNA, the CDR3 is TGTGCCACCAGTGCGGCGGGAGGGCGGAATGAGCAGTTCTTC.

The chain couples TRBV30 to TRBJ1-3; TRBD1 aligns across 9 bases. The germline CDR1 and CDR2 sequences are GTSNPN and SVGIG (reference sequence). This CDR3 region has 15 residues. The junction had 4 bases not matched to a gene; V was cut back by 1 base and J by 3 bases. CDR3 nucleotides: TGTGCCTGGAGTGGGACAGGGGTCGGTGGAAACACCATATATTTT. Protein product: CAWSGTGVGGNTIYF.